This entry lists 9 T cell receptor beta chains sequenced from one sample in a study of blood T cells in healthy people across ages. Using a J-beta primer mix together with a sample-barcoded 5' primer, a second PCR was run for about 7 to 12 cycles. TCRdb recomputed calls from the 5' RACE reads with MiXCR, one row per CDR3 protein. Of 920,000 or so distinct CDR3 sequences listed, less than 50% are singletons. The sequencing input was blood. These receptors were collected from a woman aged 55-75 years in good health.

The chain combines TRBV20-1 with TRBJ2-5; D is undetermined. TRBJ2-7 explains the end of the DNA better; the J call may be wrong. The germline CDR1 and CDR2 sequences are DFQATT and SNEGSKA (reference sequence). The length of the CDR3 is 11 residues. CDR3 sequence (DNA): TGCAGTGCGTTCGCTTGGGACGAGCAGTACTTC. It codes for CSAFAWDEQYF.

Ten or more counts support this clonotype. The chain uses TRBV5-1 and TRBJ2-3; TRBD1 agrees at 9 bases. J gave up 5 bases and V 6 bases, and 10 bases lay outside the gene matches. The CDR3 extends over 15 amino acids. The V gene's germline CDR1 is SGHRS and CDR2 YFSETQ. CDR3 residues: CASISTGGVGDTQYF. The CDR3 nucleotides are TGCGCCAGCATTTCGACAGGGGGAGTGGGAGATACGCAGTATTTT.

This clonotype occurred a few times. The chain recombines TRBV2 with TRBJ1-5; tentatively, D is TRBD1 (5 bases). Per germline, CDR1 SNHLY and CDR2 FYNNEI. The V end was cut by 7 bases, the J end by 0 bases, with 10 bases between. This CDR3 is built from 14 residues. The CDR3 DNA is TGTGCCAGCACATCAGGGTATAGCAATCAGCCCCAGCATTTT. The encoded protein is CASTSGYSNQPQHF. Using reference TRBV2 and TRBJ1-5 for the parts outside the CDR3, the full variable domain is EPEVTQTPSHQVTQMGQEVILRCVPISNHLYFYWYRQILGQKVEFLVSFYNNEISEKSEIFDDQFSVERPDGSNFTLKIRSTKLEDSAMYFCASTSGYSNQPQHFGDGTRLSIL.

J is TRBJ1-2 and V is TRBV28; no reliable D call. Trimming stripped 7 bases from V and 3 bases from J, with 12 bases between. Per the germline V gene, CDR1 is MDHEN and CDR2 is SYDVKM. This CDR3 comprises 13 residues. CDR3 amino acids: CASTLLRHYGYTF. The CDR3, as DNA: TGTGCCAGCACCCTACTACGGCACTATGGCTACACCTTC.

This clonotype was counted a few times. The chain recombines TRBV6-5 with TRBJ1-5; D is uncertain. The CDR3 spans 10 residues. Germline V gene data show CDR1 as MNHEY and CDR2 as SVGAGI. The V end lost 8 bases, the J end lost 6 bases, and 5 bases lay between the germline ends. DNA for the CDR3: TGTGCCAGCGGTATTCAGCCCCAGCATTTT. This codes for CASGIQPQHF.

The CDR3 DNA reads as TGCGCCAGCAGCCTGGAGGCGGGGGTGGGGGTGTCACCCCTCCACTTT. Translation: CASSLEAGVGVSPLHF. This rearrangement joins TRBV5-1 to TRBJ1-6; D is possibly TRBD1 (5 bases). The V and J ends lost 4 bases and 10 bases respectively, with 21 bases between them. The V gene's germline CDR1 is SGHRS and CDR2 YFSETQ. The CDR3 covers 16 residues.

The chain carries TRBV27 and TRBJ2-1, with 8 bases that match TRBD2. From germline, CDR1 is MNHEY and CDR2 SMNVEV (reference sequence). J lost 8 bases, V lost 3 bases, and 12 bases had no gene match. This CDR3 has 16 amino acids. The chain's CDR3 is CASSLRGLVSVYEQFF. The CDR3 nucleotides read TGTGCCAGCAGTTTGCGGGGACTAGTCTCGGTCTATGAGCAGTTCTTC.

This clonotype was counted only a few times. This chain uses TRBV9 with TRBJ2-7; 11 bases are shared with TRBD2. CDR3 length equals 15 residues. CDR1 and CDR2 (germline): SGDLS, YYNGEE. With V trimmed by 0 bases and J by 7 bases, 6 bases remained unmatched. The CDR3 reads CASSVGSGRAEEQYF. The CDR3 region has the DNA TGTGCCAGCAGCGTAGGTAGCGGGAGGGCGGAAGAGCAGTACTTC.

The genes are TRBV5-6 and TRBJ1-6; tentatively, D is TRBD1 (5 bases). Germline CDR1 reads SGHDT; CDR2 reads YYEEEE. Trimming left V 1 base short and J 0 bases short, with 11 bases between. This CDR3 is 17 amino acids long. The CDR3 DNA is TGTGCCAGCAGCTTGAGGGGACGGAACTCCTATAATTCACCCCTCCACTTT. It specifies CASSLRGRNSYNSPLHF.